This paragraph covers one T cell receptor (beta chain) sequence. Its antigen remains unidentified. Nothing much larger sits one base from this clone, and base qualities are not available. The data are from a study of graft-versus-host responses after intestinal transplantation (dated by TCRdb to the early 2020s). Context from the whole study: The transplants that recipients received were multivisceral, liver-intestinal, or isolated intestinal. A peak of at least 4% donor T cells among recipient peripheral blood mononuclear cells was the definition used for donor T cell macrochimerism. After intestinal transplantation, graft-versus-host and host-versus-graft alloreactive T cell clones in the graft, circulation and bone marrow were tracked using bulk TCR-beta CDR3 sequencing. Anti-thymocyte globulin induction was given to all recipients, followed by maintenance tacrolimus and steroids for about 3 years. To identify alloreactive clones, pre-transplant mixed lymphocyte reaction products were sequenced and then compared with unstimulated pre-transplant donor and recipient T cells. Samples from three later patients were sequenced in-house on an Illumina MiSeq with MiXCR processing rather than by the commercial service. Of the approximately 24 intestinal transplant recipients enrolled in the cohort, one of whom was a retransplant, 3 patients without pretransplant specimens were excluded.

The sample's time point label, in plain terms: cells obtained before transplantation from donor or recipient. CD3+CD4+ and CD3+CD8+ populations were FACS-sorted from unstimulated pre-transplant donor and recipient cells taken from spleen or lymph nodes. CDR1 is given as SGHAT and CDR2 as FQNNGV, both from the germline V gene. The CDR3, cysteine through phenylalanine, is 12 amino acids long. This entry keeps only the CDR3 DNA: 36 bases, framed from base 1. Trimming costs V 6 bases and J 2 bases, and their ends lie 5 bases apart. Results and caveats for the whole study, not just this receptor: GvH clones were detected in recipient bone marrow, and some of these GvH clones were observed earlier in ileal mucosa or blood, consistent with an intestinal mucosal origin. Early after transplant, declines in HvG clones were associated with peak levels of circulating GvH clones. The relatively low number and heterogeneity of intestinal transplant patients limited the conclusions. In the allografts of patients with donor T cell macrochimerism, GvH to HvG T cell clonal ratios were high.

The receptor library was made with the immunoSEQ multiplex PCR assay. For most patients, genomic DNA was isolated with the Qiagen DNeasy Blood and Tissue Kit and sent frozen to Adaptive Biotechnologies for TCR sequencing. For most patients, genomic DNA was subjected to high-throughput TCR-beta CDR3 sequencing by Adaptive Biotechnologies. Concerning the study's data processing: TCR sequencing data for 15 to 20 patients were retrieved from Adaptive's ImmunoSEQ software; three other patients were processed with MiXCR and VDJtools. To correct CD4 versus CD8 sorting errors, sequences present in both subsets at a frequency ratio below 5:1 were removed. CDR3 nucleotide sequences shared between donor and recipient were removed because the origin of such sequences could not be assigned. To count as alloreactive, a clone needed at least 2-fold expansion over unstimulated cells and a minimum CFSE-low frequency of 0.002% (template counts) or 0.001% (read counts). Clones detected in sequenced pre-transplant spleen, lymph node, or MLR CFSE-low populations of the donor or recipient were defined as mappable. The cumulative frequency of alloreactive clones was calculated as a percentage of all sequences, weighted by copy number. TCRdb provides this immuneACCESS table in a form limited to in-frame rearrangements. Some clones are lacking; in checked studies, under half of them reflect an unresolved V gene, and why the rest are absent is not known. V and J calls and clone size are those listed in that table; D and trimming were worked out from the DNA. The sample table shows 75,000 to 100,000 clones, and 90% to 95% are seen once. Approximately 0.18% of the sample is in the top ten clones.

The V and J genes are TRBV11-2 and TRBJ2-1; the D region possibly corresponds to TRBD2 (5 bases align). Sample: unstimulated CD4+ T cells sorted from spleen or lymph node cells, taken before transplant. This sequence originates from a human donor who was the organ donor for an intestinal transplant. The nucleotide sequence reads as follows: TGTGCCAGCAGGCGGGCCTACAATGAGCAGTTCTTC. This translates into CASRRAYNEQFF.